This T cell receptor beta chain was sequenced during a study of blood T cell repertoires in COVID-19. For the study at large: Sites in the United States, Italy and Spain provided acute and convalescent COVID-19 samples. Sources were T cells, B-cell-depleted T cells, or PBMCs; the material itself was cDNA or gDNA.

As handled by the study authors: Amplification of reference gene primers was used by the study to estimate nucleated cell counts. The protocol was immunoSEQ multiplex PCR, while the TCRdb copy is restricted to in-frame clones and leaves out a portion. The V and J calls and the clone size are those of that table, but D and trimming were determined from the DNA. In the table there are about 74,000 clones, 88% of which are singletons. Germline V gives CDR1 GTSNPN, CDR2 SVGIG (reference sequence). The CDR3 totals 15 residues. V lost 3 bases to trimming and J lost 7 bases, with 19 bases between them. The source is an elderly woman with active or convalescent COVID-19. The sequencing input was peripheral blood. The V call is TRBV30, the J call TRBJ2-1; a possible D gene is TRBD2 (6 bases). This CDR3 is CAWRNWGDSPNEQFF. Written as DNA, the CDR3 is TGTGCCTGGAGAAATTGGGGGGACTCCCCAAATGAGCAGTTCTTC. The full variable domain, rest sourced from reference TRBV30 and TRBJ2-1, is SQTIHQWPATLVQPVGSPLSLECTVEGTSNPNLYWYRQAAGRGLQLLFYSVGIGQISSEVPQNLSASRPQDRQFILSSKKLLLSDSGFYLCAWRNWGDSPNEQFFGPGTRLTVL.